Below, 27 T cell receptor beta chains from the same sample are listed, as sequenced in a study of response to subunit inactivated influenza vaccine. TCRdb re-derived calls from the RT-PCR reads in MiXCR, one entry per CDR3 protein. The repertoire has 500,000 to 550,000 distinct CDR3 sequences, about 7.6% of them found once; the top ten carry 10% to 15%. The sequenced sample was PBMCs from blood, obtained 23 months after vaccination. The receptors were gathered from a man between 50 and 75 years old who received an inactivated influenza vaccine.

This clonotype was found a few times. The chain joins TRBV4-3 to TRBJ1-1, with 8 positions matching TRBD1. The trim removed 1 base at V and 4 bases at J, leaving 8 bases unmatched. Germline CDR1 is LGHNA and CDR2 is YSLEER. The CDR3 length is 16 residues. The CDR3 sequence: CASSQAAGGFGTEAFF. The CDR3, as DNA: TGCGCCAGCAGCCAAGCAGCAGGGGGCTTCGGCACTGAAGCTTTCTTT.

The table lists this clonotype with many counts. V is TRBV4-1 and J is TRBJ2-1; D is uncertain. The CDR3 spans 17 residues. The germline gives CDR1 MGHRA, CDR2 YSYEKL. Trimming removed 0 bases at V and 5 bases at J, with 17 bases between. Here the CDR3 DNA reads TGCGCCAGCAGCCAAGAAACCGGCCTGACAAGGCACAATGAGCAGTTCTTC. It codes for CASSQETGLTRHNEQFF.

The J gene is TRBJ2-3, the V gene TRBV30; TRBD2 aligns across 9 bases. After removal of 2 bases from V and 0 bases from J, the junction contained 3 bases not matched to a gene. Germline values: CDR1 GTSNPN, CDR2 SVGIG (reference sequence). The CDR3 is made up of 15 amino acids. This chain's CDR3 is CAWSRLAGSTDTQYF. For the CDR3, the DNA is TGTGCCTGGAGTCGTCTAGCGGGGAGCACAGATACGCAGTATTTT.

In its sample, this clonotype was seen a few times. CDR3 nucleotide sequence: TGTGCCAGCAGCCCAAACCTTTCCGGGACAGGGGAAGGCTACACCTTC. Translating it yields CASSPNLSGTGEGYTF. V is TRBV3-1 and J is TRBJ1-2; TRBD1 matches at 10 bases. V dropped 4 bases and J dropped 8; count of bases not matched to a gene: 13. This CDR3 is 16 amino acids long. Germline CDR1 reads LGHDT; CDR2 reads YNNKEL (reference sequence).

The chain has TRBV4-3 and TRBJ2-1; 12 bases are shared with TRBD2. CDR1 and CDR2 from the germline V gene are LGHNA and YSLEER. V lost 0 bases and J lost 6; bases outside the gene matches: 3. The CDR3 covers 16 residues. The CDR3 DNA follows: TGCGCCAGCAGCCAAGAGACGGGACTAGCGGGCAATGAGCAGTTCTTC. This sequence encodes CASSQETGLAGNEQFF.

V usage is TRBV4-2 and J usage is TRBJ2-2; D not certain. Trimming cost V 1 base and J 8 bases, with 8 bases left between them. Germline CDR1 is LGHNA and CDR2 is YNFKEQ. The CDR3 sequence is 13 residues long. DNA of the CDR3: TGTGCCAGCAGCCAAGCGGTAGGAGGGGAGCTGTTTTTT. Amino acids: CASSQAVGGELFF.

The gene calls are TRBV5-1 and TRBJ2-5, with D unresolved. The V gene's germline CDR1 is SGHRS and CDR2 YFSETQ. The V gene lost 0 bases and the J gene lost 5 bases, with 14 bases spanning the gap. The CDR3 totals 15 residues. The CDR3: CASSLAGWEWETQYF. The DNA of the CDR3 is TGCGCCAGCAGCTTGGCCGGGTGGGAATGGGAGACCCAGTACTTC. Full variable domain (rest looked up from reference TRBV5-1 and TRBJ2-5): KAGVTQTPRYLIKTRGQQVTLSCSPISGHRSVSWYQQTPGQGLQFLFEYFSETQRNKGNFPGRFSGRQFSNSRSEMNVSTLELGDSALYLCASSLAGWEWETQYFGPGTRLLVL.

This clonotype was picked up a small number of times. The rearrangement joins TRBV3-1 to TRBJ2-2, with D unclear. The V and J ends lost 6 bases and 1 base respectively, with 9 bases between them. Germline values: CDR1 LGHDT, CDR2 YNNKEL (reference sequence). This CDR3 comprises 14 residues. CDR3: CASRNTWNTGELFF. In nucleotides, the CDR3 is TGTGCCAGCAGAAACACATGGAACACCGGGGAGCTGTTTTTT.

This clonotype was recorded at least ten times. The chain employs TRBV3-1 and TRBJ1-1; 7 bases fit TRBD1. The CDR3 has 15 residues. CDR1 is LGHDT, CDR2 YNNKEL, per germline (reference sequence). Trimming took 4 bases from V and 4 from J; bases not matched to a gene: 9. This CDR3 reads CASSPTGAGGTEAFF. In DNA form, the CDR3 reads TGTGCCAGCAGCCCCACCGGGGCAGGGGGCACTGAAGCTTTCTTT.

CDR3 sequence reads: CSVERTDYGYTF. The CDR3 nucleotides are TGCAGTGTCGAGCGGACCGACTATGGCTACACCTTC. The chain links TRBV20-1 to TRBJ1-2; D is undetermined. The germline gives CDR1 DFQATT, CDR2 SNEGSKA (reference sequence). This CDR3 comprises 12 residues. The V gene lost 7 bases and the J gene lost 3 bases, with 12 bases spanning the gap.

This clonotype was seen more than once but under ten times. The V gene is TRBV20-1, the J gene TRBJ2-7; D not resolved. Trimming cost V 3 bases and J 2 bases, with 11 bases left between them. Germline V gene sequence: CDR1 DFQATT, CDR2 SNEGSKA (reference sequence). CDR3 length: 13 residues. CDR3 bases: TGCAGTGCTAGCGTCCCATTGACCTACGAGCAGTACTTC. Residues: CSASVPLTYEQYF.

This clonotype occurred many times. DNA for the CDR3: TGTGCCAGCAGTACACAGGGTTGGGGTCAGTTCTTC. Its translation: CASSTQGWGQFF. The V call is TRBV6-2 or TRBV6-3, the J call TRBJ2-1, with a weak D call TRBD1 (6 bases). The germline V and J ends were trimmed by 5 bases and 13 bases, with 15 bases remaining between them. Germline V gives CDR1 MNHEY, CDR2 SVGEGT. This CDR3 contains 12 residues.

This clonotype was recorded many times. J is TRBJ2-6 and V is TRBV7-2; 8 bases align to TRBD2. CDR1 and CDR2 from the germline V gene are SGHTA and FQGNSA. Trimming at V came to 5 bases and at J to 4 bases, leaving 7 bases not matched to a gene. CDR3 size: 16 residues. CDR3 sequence reads: CASSQRPGGGANVLTF. CDR3 bases: TGTGCCAGCAGCCAAAGACCGGGAGGGGGGGCCAACGTCCTGACTTTC.

The rearrangement uses TRBV7-3 and TRBJ2-3; 12 bases map to TRBD1. This CDR3 spans 16 amino acids. The V segment lost 4 bases and the J segment 7 bases; nucleotides outside the gene matches: 9. CDR1 SGHTA and CDR2 FQGTGA come from the germline V gene. The CDR3 coding sequence is TGTGCCAGCAGCTGGACCGGGACAGGGGGCTTTTATACGCAGTATTTT. Protein: CASSWTGTGGFYTQYF.

This clonotype was seen ten or more times. The gene calls are TRBV5-1 and TRBJ2-3, with 7 bases lining up with TRBD2. Germline-derived CDR1 and CDR2 are SGHRS and YFSETQ. Trimming cost V 4 bases and J 7 bases; bases outside gene matches: 12. The CDR3 is made up of 15 amino acids. Here the CDR3 reads CASSPPGAGYNTQYF. The CDR3 nucleotides are TGCGCCAGCAGCCCACCAGGAGCGGGGTACAATACGCAGTATTTT.

The V call is TRBV6-5, the J call TRBJ2-3; TRBD2 agrees at 8 bases. After removal of 2 bases from V and 3 bases from J, the junction contained 7 bases not matched to a gene. Looked up from germline, CDR1 is MNHEY and CDR2 is SVGAGI. There are 16 residues in the CDR3. The CDR3 protein is CASSYRRVAGTDTQYF. The CDR3 DNA is TGTGCCAGCAGTTACCGACGGGTAGCGGGAACAGATACGCAGTATTTT.

This clonotype was picked up a small number of times. CDR3 in amino acids: CASSIRQDLYNEQFF. The DNA for the CDR3 is TGTGCCAGTAGTATAAGACAGGACTTATACAATGAGCAGTTCTTC. The rearrangement uses TRBV19 and TRBJ2-1; weak D call: TRBD1 (6 bases). CDR3 size: 15 residues. Per the germline V gene, CDR1 is LNHDA and CDR2 is SQIVND (reference sequence). V gave up 2 bases and J gave up 4 bases, with 12 bases separating them.

At least ten counts were recorded for this clonotype. The chain joins TRBV6-2 or TRBV6-3 to TRBJ2-4; 7 bases agree with TRBD2. CDR1 is MNHEY and CDR2 is SVGEGT in the germline V gene. The junction had 15 bases not matched to a gene; V was cut back by 0 bases and J by 7 bases. CDR3 size: 18 residues. In nucleotides, the CDR3 is TGTGCCAGCAGTTACTCACGACTCGGGGGGACTCCGTGGAACATTCAGTACTTC. Its translation is CASSYSRLGGTPWNIQYF.

This clonotype was detected only a few times. CDR3 coding DNA: TGCAGTGCTAGAACTCTCAGGGAGCGCAATCAGCCCCAGCATTTT. It yields the protein CSARTLRERNQPQHF. The genes are TRBV20-1 and TRBJ1-5, with D possibly being TRBD1 (5 bases). The CDR3 length is 15 residues. Germline CDR1 DFQATT, CDR2 SNEGSKA (reference sequence). With 2 bases removed from V and 2 bases from J, the gap between germline ends came to 13 bases.

This clonotype was found many times. V usage is TRBV6-1 and J usage is TRBJ1-5, with 7 bases matching TRBD1. The V gene end was trimmed by 8 bases and the J gene end by 6 bases; junction bases not matched to a gene: 13. The CDR3 is 15 amino acids. The germline V gene encodes CDR1 MNHNS and CDR2 SASEGT. CDR3 sequence: CASFAYGQVGQPQHF. The CDR3 DNA reads TGTGCCAGCTTCGCATACGGACAGGTCGGTCAGCCCCAGCATTTT.

The sample holds many counts of this clonotype. This sequence joins TRBV7-9 and TRBJ2-1; 15 nucleotides line up with TRBD2. This CDR3 spans 17 amino acids. Germline-derived CDR1 and CDR2 are SEHNR and FQNEAQ (reference sequence). Germline trimming cut 5 bases from V and 4 bases from J; bases unmatched to any gene: 6. The CDR3 region has the DNA TGTGCCAGCAGCCCATGGACTAGCGGGAGGGAGTACAATGAGCAGTTCTTC. Translating it yields CASSPWTSGREYNEQFF. The full variable domain, with the rest looked up from reference TRBV7-9 and TRBJ2-1, is DTGVSQNPRHKITKRGQNVTFRCDPISEHNRLYWYRQTLGQGPEFLTYFQNEAQLEKSRLLSDRFSAERPKGSFSTLEIQRTEQGDSAMYLCASSPWTSGREYNEQFFGPGTRLTVL.

There are a few counts of this clonotype. The chain links TRBV12-3 or TRBV12-4 to TRBJ1-1, with D uncertain. Trimming pared 5 bases from V and 1 base from J, leaving 20 bases between. The CDR3 extends over 17 amino acids. In nucleotides, the CDR3 is TGTGCCAGCAGTAGCTCGTCTGGGCACACGAGGAACACTGAAGCTTTCTTT. The encoded protein is CASSSSSGHTRNTEAFF.

The chain has TRBV20-1 and TRBJ2-7; D is ambiguous. Germline assignment: CDR1 DFQATT and CDR2 SNEGSKA (reference sequence). This CDR3 comprises 13 residues. The ends were cut back, 0 bases at V and 3 bases at J, with 9 bases in the middle. CDR3 residues: CSAREPANYEQYF. CDR3 sequence (DNA): TGCAGTGCTAGAGAGCCAGCTAACTACGAGCAGTACTTC.

The rearrangement joins TRBV11-1 to TRBJ2-2; TRBD2 is a possible D gene (5 bases). Germline CDR1 reads SGHAT; CDR2 reads FQDESV (reference sequence). The CDR3 contains 14 residues. V gave up 6 bases and J gave up 5 bases, with 13 bases separating them. This chain's CDR3 is CASRLGVGTGELFF. The CDR3 DNA reads TGTGCCAGCAGGCTGGGAGTGGGGACCGGGGAGCTGTTTTTT.

This clonotype was detected a few times. V gene TRBV24-1 combines with J gene TRBJ2-1, with D hard to call. Germline V gene lookup returns CDR1 KGHDR and CDR2 SFDVKD. The CDR3 covers 12 residues. Trimming left V 9 bases short and J 5 bases short, with 10 bases between. CDR3 bases: TGTGCCACCGCAACAATTAACAATGAGCAGTTCTTC. Protein: CATATINNEQFF.

This clonotype showed up just a few times. The genes are TRBV18 and TRBJ2-7; 9 nucleotides agree with TRBD2. This CDR3 is 16 amino acids long. With 6 bases clipped from V and 1 base from J, the junction kept 10 bases outside the gene matches. CDR1 is KGHSH and CDR2 is LQKENI in the germline V gene. CDR3 coding DNA: TGTGCCAGCTCCCAACAGGTGGCGGGAGGGTCCTACGAGCAGTACTTC. This sequence encodes CASSQQVAGGSYEQYF.

In this sample, this clonotype turned up many times. The chain links TRBV24-1 to TRBJ2-2; D remains unclear. There are 13 residues in the CDR3. The V gene lost 0 bases and the J gene lost 7 bases, with 5 bases spanning the gap. The germline CDR1 and CDR2 sequences are KGHDR and SFDVKD. CDR3 nucleotide sequence: TGTGCCACCAGTGATTTGCGCTTCGGGGAGCTGTTTTTT. The encoded protein is CATSDLRFGELFF.